These 2 T cell receptor beta chains originate from one sample sequenced in a study of blood T cell repertoires in COVID-19 (dated by TCRdb to the early 2020s). Library preparation used the immunoSEQ multiplex PCR assay. This immuneACCESS table, as held by TCRdb, lists in-frame sequences with V and J called but not all clones. Of the missing ones, under half trace to an unresolved V gene in checked studies; the others have no known cause. The sample records roughly 180,000 clones, approximately 80% of which are singletons. The top ten hold approximately 11% of the sample. Sequences were obtained from PBMCs or T cells enriched from blood (not recorded which). The receptors come from a man aged 45 to 65 who had recovered from COVID-19.

This clone was counted a few times. The chain employs TRBV11-3 and TRBJ2-1; D may be TRBD2 (5 bases). V lost 1 base and J lost 9, with 13 bases in between. The CDR3 sequence is 14 residues long. From germline, CDR1 is SGHNT and CDR2 YENEEA. CDR3 sequence (DNA): TGTGCCAGCAGCTTAGGCGGGCTTGAGCGTGAGCAGTTCTTC. It codes for CASSLGGLEREQFF.

The V call is TRBV18, the J call TRBJ2-3, with no clear D. Trimming removed 3 bases at V and 0 bases at J, with 7 bases between. Germline assignment: CDR1 KGHSH and CDR2 LQKENI. This CDR3 spans 14 amino acids. Here the CDR3 DNA reads TGTGCCAGCTCACCGCCAGTGAGCACAGATACGCAGTATTTT. Encoded protein: CASSPPVSTDTQYF.